This T cell receptor beta chain appears in the sequencing data of a study of OX40 agonist ivuxolimab in advanced cancers. With baseline, cycle 4 day 1, and cycle 7 day 1 as timepoints, blood was sampled. Trimming left V 3 bases short and J 4 bases short, with 11 bases between. Germline CDR1 and CDR2: LNHDA and SQIVND (reference sequence). The CDR3 consists of 14 residues. Sequencing was performed with immunoSEQ multiplex PCR; in TCRdb, only in-frame clones are kept and a portion is missing. The sample lists some 90,000 clones; approximately 90% were seen once. Study-level results: It was also the case that some nonresponders had low normalized T-cell clonal expansion.

Concerning this clone: Its antigen remains unidentified.

Sequences were derived from CD4+ or CD8+ T cells sorted from blood, sampled in a trial of the OX40 agonist ivuxolimab. The sequence derives from an adult with an advanced solid tumor such as melanoma, head and neck, liver or kidney cancer. The chain links TRBV19 to TRBJ2-3; D gene ambiguous. The CDR3 sequence: CASSINLGSDTQYF. The DNA for the CDR3 is TGTGCCAGTAGTATTAATCTAGGATCAGATACGCAGTATTTT.